This is a list of T cell receptor beta chains from one sample in a study of cytomegalovirus exposure and HLA in healthy donors. TCRdb's copy holds only in-frame clones and misses some; the assay was immunoSEQ multiplex PCR. The sample shows about 140,000 clones, under 90% of them seen only once. The sample was PBMCs. The source is a boy between 2 and 10 years old in good health and CMV-seronegative. Each CDR3 is given with its conserved first and last residue. Fields, in order: CDR3 DNA, CDR3 protein, V gene, J gene, clone size, D gene. The D gene is left open where the match is weak. Expanded clones get a size class; other rows say once, few or many, or leave the size out.

CDR3nt: TGTGCCAGCAGCCGACTTAGTGGGAGGGTCCGCTCTGGGGCCAACGTCCTGACTTTC; CDR3aa: CASSRLSGRVRSGANVLTF; v_gene: TRBV9; j_gene: TRBJ2-6; abundance: .; d_gene: TRBD2
CDR3nt: TGTGCCAGCAGCAATTGGGGGACTAGGAGCTACAATGAGCAGTTCTTC; CDR3aa: CASSNWGTRSYNEQFF; v_gene: TRBV5-4; j_gene: TRBJ2-1; abundance: .; d_gene: TRBD2
CDR3nt: TGTGCCAGCAGCTTTAGAGGACAGGGCCACTCACCCCTCCACTTT; CDR3aa: CASSFRGQGHSPLHF; v_gene: TRBV7-3; j_gene: TRBJ1-6; abundance: once; d_gene: TRBD1
CDR3nt: TGTGCCAGCAGTAGAGGACAAGTCTACGAGCAGTACTTC; CDR3aa: CASSRGQVYEQYF; v_gene: TRBV6-5; j_gene: TRBJ2-7; abundance: .; d_gene: .
CDR3nt: TGTGCCAGCAGCGTGAGCACCGGGGAGCTGTTTTTT; CDR3aa: CASSVSTGELFF; v_gene: TRBV27; j_gene: TRBJ2-2; abundance: .; d_gene: .
CDR3nt: TGTGCCAGCAGCCTAGGGTCCGGTTTTGCCTACGAGCAGTACTTC; CDR3aa: CASSLGSGFAYEQYF; v_gene: TRBV11-2; j_gene: TRBJ2-7; abundance: .; d_gene: .
CDR3nt: TGTGCCAGTTGGGACGGGGCGGGGGACTACACCTTC; CDR3aa: CASWDGAGDYTF; v_gene: TRBV19; j_gene: TRBJ1-2; abundance: .; d_gene: .
CDR3nt: TGTGCCAGTAGTATGGGGGGGGTAGCGGGGACGATCGTAGATACGCAGTATTTT; CDR3aa: CASSMGGVAGTIVDTQYF; v_gene: TRBV19; j_gene: TRBJ2-3; abundance: .; d_gene: TRBD2
CDR3nt: TGTGCCAGCAGCCCAGGGACAGGGGTGAGGGAGCAGTACTTC; CDR3aa: CASSPGTGVREQYF; v_gene: TRBV7-6; j_gene: TRBJ2-7; abundance: .; d_gene: TRBD1
CDR3nt: TGTGCCAGCAGCGATGCCTACAGGGAGCAGGACGAAAAACTGTTTTTT; CDR3aa: CASSDAYREQDEKLFF; v_gene: TRBV7-9; j_gene: TRBJ1-4; abundance: .; d_gene: .
CDR3nt: TGTGCCAGCAGCCAAGGCCATGACGGAGCGGAGAACTCCTACGAGCAGTACTTC; CDR3aa: CASSQGHDGAENSYEQYF; v_gene: TRBV4-2; j_gene: TRBJ2-7; abundance: .; d_gene: .
CDR3nt: TGTGCCAGCAGTTGGGGGGGACAGGGGTTCACTGAAGCTTTCTTT; CDR3aa: CASSWGGQGFTEAFF; v_gene: TRBV9; j_gene: TRBJ1-1; abundance: once; d_gene: TRBD1
CDR3nt: TGTGCCAGCAGTGACATTGCCGGGACAGGGGGACCATATAGCAATCAGCCCCAGCATTTT; CDR3aa: CASSDIAGTGGPYSNQPQHF; v_gene: TRBV28; j_gene: TRBJ1-5; abundance: .; d_gene: TRBD1
CDR3nt: TGTTCCAGCAGCCAAACAACACAGGGTACTAGGCTGTACGAGCAGTACTTC; CDR3aa: CSSSQTTQGTRLYEQYF; v_gene: TRBV7-9; j_gene: TRBJ2-7; abundance: .; d_gene: .
CDR3nt: TGTGCCAGCAGTGAAGGGGGGGTGGGCACTGAAGCTTTCTTT; CDR3aa: CASSEGGVGTEAFF; v_gene: TRBV6-1; j_gene: TRBJ1-1; abundance: .; d_gene: .
CDR3nt: TGTGCCAGCAGCTTAACCTCTTTGCTGGGACACTCTGGAAACACCATATATTTT; CDR3aa: CASSLTSLLGHSGNTIYF; v_gene: TRBV7-9; j_gene: TRBJ1-3; abundance: .; d_gene: .
CDR3nt: TGTGCCAGCAGCCAACCGGGACAGGGAACCTACGAGCAGTACTTC; CDR3aa: CASSQPGQGTYEQYF; v_gene: TRBV14; j_gene: TRBJ2-7; abundance: once; d_gene: TRBD1
CDR3nt: TGCGCCAGCAGCTTGGCCGGCGGGAGGGCCTACAATGAGCAGTTCTTC; CDR3aa: CASSLAGGRAYNEQFF; v_gene: TRBV5-1; j_gene: TRBJ2-1; abundance: .; d_gene: TRBD2
CDR3nt: TGTGCCAGCAGCGCGGTCAATCGGGAACACACTGAAGCTTTCTTT; CDR3aa: CASSAVNREHTEAFF; v_gene: TRBV9; j_gene: TRBJ1-1; abundance: once; d_gene: .
CDR3nt: TGTGCCAGCAGCGTAGAGCCCGGGAAGGGCTACACCTTC; CDR3aa: CASSVEPGKGYTF; v_gene: TRBV9; j_gene: TRBJ1-2; abundance: once; d_gene: .
CDR3nt: TGTGCCAGCAGCTTGGCTCTTTTCTCCTACAATGAGCAGTTCTTC; CDR3aa: CASSLALFSYNEQFF; v_gene: TRBV5-4; j_gene: TRBJ2-1; abundance: .; d_gene: .
CDR3nt: TGCAGCGTTGTGAACAGGGGCCCCTACAATGAGCAGTTCTTC; CDR3aa: CSVVNRGPYNEQFF; v_gene: TRBV29-1; j_gene: TRBJ2-1; abundance: .; d_gene: TRBD1
CDR3nt: TGTTCCAGCAGCCCAGACAGGAACTCTGGGGCCAACGTCCTGACTTTC; CDR3aa: CSSSPDRNSGANVLTF; v_gene: TRBV7-9; j_gene: TRBJ2-6; abundance: .; d_gene: .
CDR3nt: TGTGCCAGCAGCGTAGCGGACGACAGGGCCTCTGAAGCTTTCTTT; CDR3aa: CASSVADDRASEAFF; v_gene: TRBV9; j_gene: TRBJ1-1; abundance: .; d_gene: TRBD1
CDR3nt: TGTGCCACCAGCAGGGGCAGGGACAGTGGCACTGAAGCTTTCTTT; CDR3aa: CATSRGRDSGTEAFF; v_gene: TRBV15; j_gene: TRBJ1-1; abundance: once; d_gene: TRBD1
CDR3nt: TGTGCCAGCCGTCGGGACAGGGGTGTGACCGGGGAGCTGTTTTTT; CDR3aa: CASRRDRGVTGELFF; v_gene: TRBV5-4; j_gene: TRBJ2-2; abundance: .; d_gene: TRBD1
CDR3nt: TGTGCCAGCAGTCGGGACACGACCTACGAGCAGTACTTC; CDR3aa: CASSRDTTYEQYF; v_gene: TRBV6-5; j_gene: TRBJ2-7; abundance: .; d_gene: .
CDR3nt: TGTGCCAGCAGCTTAATTCAGGGGAGCACTGAAGCTTTCTTT; CDR3aa: CASSLIQGSTEAFF; v_gene: TRBV7-2; j_gene: TRBJ1-1; abundance: .; d_gene: .
CDR3nt: TGCGCCAGCAGTTACAAGACAGGGGGATCCGGGGAGCTGTTTTTT; CDR3aa: CASSYKTGGSGELFF; v_gene: TRBV5-1; j_gene: TRBJ2-2; abundance: .; d_gene: TRBD1
CDR3nt: TGTGCCACCAGCAGAGTCACAGGGGCGACGACAGATACGCAGTATTTT; CDR3aa: CATSRVTGATTDTQYF; v_gene: TRBV15; j_gene: TRBJ2-3; abundance: .; d_gene: TRBD1
CDR3nt: TGTGCCAGTGGGCTGGACAGGACGAACACCGGGGAGCTGTTTTTT; CDR3aa: CASGLDRTNTGELFF; v_gene: TRBV25-1; j_gene: TRBJ2-2; abundance: .; d_gene: TRBD1
CDR3nt: TGTGCCAGCAGCCAACGGGACAGTGAAGCTTTCTTT; CDR3aa: CASSQRDSEAFF; v_gene: TRBV5-6; j_gene: TRBJ1-1; abundance: few; d_gene: TRBD1
CDR3nt: TGTGCCAGCAGCTTAGACCAACTAGCAACCGGGGAGCTGTTTTTT; CDR3aa: CASSLDQLATGELFF; v_gene: TRBV7-2; j_gene: TRBJ2-2; abundance: .; d_gene: .
CDR3nt: TGTGCCAGCAGTTACGAAGGGGTCCTACCCTCCTACGAGCAGTACTTC; CDR3aa: CASSYEGVLPSYEQYF; v_gene: TRBV6-5; j_gene: TRBJ2-7; abundance: .; d_gene: .